One T cell receptor (beta chain) is described in this entry. This entry comes from a study of shared clonotypes between healthy human individuals. Germline CDR1 is SNHLY and CDR2 is FYNNEI. V was clipped by 0 bases and J by 5 bases; unmatched bases: 18. The CDR3 sequence is 19 residues long. Generated by immunoSEQ multiplex PCR, the TCRdb table keeps only in-frame clones and is missing some. The sample carries 1 million to 1.2 million clones, 70% to 80% recorded once. This chain links TRBV2 with TRBJ2-7, with TRBD2 matching over 8 bases. This clonotype was obtained from a man aged 18 to 29 in good health. Some clones in this sample may be carry-over from other donors' samples. Sequencing input: memory CD4+ T cells from PBMCs. The subset here: CD45RA-negative fraction. In nucleotides, the CDR3 is TGTGCCAGCAGTGAAGCCCTCGAAGCGGGAGTACACAAACTTAACGAGCAGTACTTC. This gives the protein CASSEALEAGVHKLNEQYF.